This T cell receptor (beta chain) stems from a study of blood T cell repertoires in COVID-19. Study information: Spain, Italy and the United States supplied samples that represented acute and convalescent COVID-19. Sample material is recorded as cDNA or gDNA derived from T cells, B-cell-depleted T cells, or PBMCs.

TCRdb's copy holds only in-frame clones and misses some; the assay was immunoSEQ multiplex PCR. The data contain 95,000 to 110,000 clones, 75% to 90% of them seen just once; the ten biggest clones take up around 12%. This CDR3 has 15 amino acids. The germline V gene encodes CDR1 KGHSH and CDR2 LQKENI. Trimming stripped 3 bases from V and 0 bases from J, with 8 bases between. The clonotype originates from a human donor in a cohort sampled during active COVID-19. The gene calls are TRBV18 and TRBJ2-2; D gene unclear. Sequences were obtained from peripheral blood. CDR3 amino acids: CASSPAVANTGELFF. The CDR3 DNA sequence: TGTGCCAGCTCACCCGCGGTAGCGAACACCGGGGAGCTGTTTTTT. Filled out from reference TRBV18 and TRBJ2-2, the complete variable domain reads NAGVMQNPRHLVRRRGQEARLRCSPMKGHSHVYWYRQLPEEGLKFMVYLQKENIIDESGMPKERFSAEFPKEGPSILRIQQVVRGDSAAYFCASSPAVANTGELFFGEGSRLTVL.